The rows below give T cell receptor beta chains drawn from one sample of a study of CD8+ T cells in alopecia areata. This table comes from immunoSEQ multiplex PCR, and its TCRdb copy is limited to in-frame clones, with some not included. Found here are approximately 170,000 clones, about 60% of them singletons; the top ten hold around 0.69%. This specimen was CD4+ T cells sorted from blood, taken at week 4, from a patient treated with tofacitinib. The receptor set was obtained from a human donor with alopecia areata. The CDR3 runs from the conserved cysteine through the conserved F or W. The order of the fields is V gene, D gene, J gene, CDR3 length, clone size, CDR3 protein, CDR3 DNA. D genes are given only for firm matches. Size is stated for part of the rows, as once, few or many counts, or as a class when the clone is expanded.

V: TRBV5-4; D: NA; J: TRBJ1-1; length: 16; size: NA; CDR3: CASRPGGDLSSPEAFF; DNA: TGTGCCAGCAGGCCCGGGGGGGATCTTAGTTCCCCTGAAGCTTTCTTT
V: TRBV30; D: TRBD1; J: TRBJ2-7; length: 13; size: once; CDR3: CAWSPGGAYEQYF; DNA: TGTGCCTGGAGTCCAGGGGGAGCTTACGAGCAGTACTTC
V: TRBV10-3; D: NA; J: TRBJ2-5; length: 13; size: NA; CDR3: CAIGIGVAETQYF; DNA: TGTGCCATCGGGATCGGGGTGGCAGAGACCCAGTACTTC
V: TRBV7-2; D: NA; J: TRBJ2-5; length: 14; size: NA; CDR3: CASSLATVQETQYF; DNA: TGTGCCAGCAGCTTAGCGACAGTCCAAGAGACCCAGTACTTC
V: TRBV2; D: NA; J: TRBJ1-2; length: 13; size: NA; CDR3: CASSARRMHGYTF; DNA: TGTGCCAGCAGTGCGCGACGGATGCATGGCTACACCTTC
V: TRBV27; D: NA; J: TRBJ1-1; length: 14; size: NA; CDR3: CASSFKGLNTEAFF; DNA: TGTGCCAGCAGTTTTAAAGGGCTGAACACTGAAGCTTTCTTT
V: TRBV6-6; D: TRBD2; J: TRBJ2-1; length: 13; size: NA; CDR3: CASIWGGDNEQFF; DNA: TGTGCCAGCATTTGGGGGGGGGACAATGAGCAGTTCTTC
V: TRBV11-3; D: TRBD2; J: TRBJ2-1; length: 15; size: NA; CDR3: CASSLEGLVYNEQFF; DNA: TGTGCCAGCAGCTTAGAGGGACTAGTATACAATGAGCAGTTCTTC
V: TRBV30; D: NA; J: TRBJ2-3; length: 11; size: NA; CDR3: CARELADTQYF; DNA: TGTGCCCGGGAACTCGCAGATACGCAGTATTTT
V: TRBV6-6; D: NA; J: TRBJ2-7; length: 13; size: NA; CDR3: CASSRDGSYEQYF; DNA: TGTGCCAGCAGTAGGGACGGCTCCTACGAGCAGTACTTC
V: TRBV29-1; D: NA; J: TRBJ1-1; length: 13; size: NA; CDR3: CSVKTGGGAEAFF; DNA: TGCAGCGTAAAGACAGGCGGGGGGGCTGAAGCTTTCTTT
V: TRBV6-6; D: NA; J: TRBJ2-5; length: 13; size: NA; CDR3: CASHSLGTETQYF; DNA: TGTGCCAGCCATTCCCTAGGTACGGAGACCCAGTACTTC
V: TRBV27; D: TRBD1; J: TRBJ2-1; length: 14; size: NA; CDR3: CASSLTGGPSVQFF; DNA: TGTGCCAGCAGCCTGACAGGGGGCCCATCGGTGCAGTTCTTC
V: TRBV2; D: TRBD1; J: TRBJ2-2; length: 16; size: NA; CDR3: CASNQGQGANTGELFF; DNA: TGTGCCAGCAACCAGGGACAGGGGGCTAACACCGGGGAGCTGTTTTTT
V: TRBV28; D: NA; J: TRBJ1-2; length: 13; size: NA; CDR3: CASSPPGEYGYTF; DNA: TGTGCCAGCAGCCCCCCAGGGGAATATGGCTACACCTTC
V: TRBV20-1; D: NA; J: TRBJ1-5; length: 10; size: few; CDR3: CSVEAGSQHF; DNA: TGCAGTGTAGAAGCGGGGTCCCAGCATTTT
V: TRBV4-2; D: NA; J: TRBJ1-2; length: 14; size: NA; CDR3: CASSQGTGVYGYTF; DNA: TGTGCCAGCAGCCAGGGCACCGGGGTCTATGGCTACACCTTC
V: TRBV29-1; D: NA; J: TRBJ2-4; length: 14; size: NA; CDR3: CSVRTKLAKNIQYF; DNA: TGCAGCGTCCGAACCAAGCTAGCCAAAAACATTCAGTACTTC
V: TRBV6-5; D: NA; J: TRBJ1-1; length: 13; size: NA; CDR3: CASSRAGENEAFF; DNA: TGTGCCAGCAGCCGCGCAGGGGAAAATGAAGCTTTCTTT
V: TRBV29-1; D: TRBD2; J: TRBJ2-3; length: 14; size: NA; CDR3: CSVQSGRILDTQYF; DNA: TGCAGCGTTCAGAGCGGGAGGATTTTGGATACGCAGTATTTT